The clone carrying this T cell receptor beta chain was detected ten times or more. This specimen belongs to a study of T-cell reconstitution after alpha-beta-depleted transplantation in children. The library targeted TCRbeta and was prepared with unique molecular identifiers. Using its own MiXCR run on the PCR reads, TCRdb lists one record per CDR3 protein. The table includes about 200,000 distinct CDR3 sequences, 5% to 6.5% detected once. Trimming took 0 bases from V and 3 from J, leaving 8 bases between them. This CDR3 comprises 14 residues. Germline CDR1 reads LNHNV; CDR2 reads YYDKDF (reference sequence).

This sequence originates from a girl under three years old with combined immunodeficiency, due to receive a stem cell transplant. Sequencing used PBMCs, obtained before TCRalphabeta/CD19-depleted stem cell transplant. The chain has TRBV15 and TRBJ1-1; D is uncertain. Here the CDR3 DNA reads TGTGCCACCAGCAGAGACCAGGCGGACACTGAAGCTTTCTTT. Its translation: CATSRDQADTEAFF.